This T cell receptor beta chain was recorded in a study of T-cell memory formation after mild COVID-19. Study results and limitations: Day 15 to 85 contracting clones showed balanced CD4/CD8; later expanders leaned CD4+. Some SARS-CoV-2-responding clones were already detected in memory before infection.

Details on this clonotype: Its antigen is not identified.

This CDR3 region has 17 residues. The germline V gene encodes CDR1 SNHLY and CDR2 FYNNEI. The germline V and J ends were trimmed by 3 bases and 1 base, with 18 bases remaining between them. TCRdb called the 5' RACE reads again in MiXCR, with one record for every CDR3 protein. The table shows under 150,000 distinct CDR3 sequences, with roughly 15% occurring only once. The chain is built from TRBV2 and TRBJ1-2, with D possibly matching TRBD1 (6 bases). The origin of this receptor is an adult woman who had mild COVID-19 (a few samples of this study predate the infection). Cell type and time point are not known. Sequencing input: PBMCs or a T cell subset sorted from them (not recorded which). This CDR3 is CASSEWGARTHNYGYTF. The CDR3 nucleotides are TGTGCCAGCAGTGAGTGGGGGGCCAGGACCCATAACTATGGCTACACCTTC.